This TCR beta chain comes out of a study of T cells after yellow fever vaccination (dated by TCRdb to the late 2010s). Study-level background: Libraries from fractions with low cell numbers were prepared with the SMART-Seq v4 Ultra Low Input RNA kit. To track T-cell clones before and after primary and booster YFV17D yellow fever vaccination, bulk TCR alpha and beta repertoires were sequenced longitudinally. The cohort comprised two healthy male donors, one aged 18 to 30 and one aged 30 to 39 years. Blood was collected at multiple timepoints before and after primary and secondary immunization, and bulk PBMC replicates and cell subsets were isolated. What the work shows at the level of the full study, not this receptor alone: Most clones expanded after primary vaccination were re-detected after the booster (approximately 95% of CD4 and more than 70% of CD8), suggesting broad memory maintenance. FACS-sorted repertoires could contain abundant contaminating clonotypes from the bulk population, so computational filtering was required. A small share of clonotypes was detected in both CD4 and CD8 compartments, with the overlap likely arising from convergent recombination. Only two donors were included in the study, so the extent to which the findings can be generalized is limited. Compared with the primary T-cell response, the secondary T-cell response was faster but weaker, reaching its peak on day 5 rather than on day 15.

This clonotype was found a few times. Its cognate antigen has yet to be identified. No much larger clone exists at a distance of one base, and base qualities are not known. V is reduced by 3 bases and J by 1 base, leaving a spacing of 9 bases between them. The germline V gene (reference sequence) gives CDR1 as MNHEY and CDR2 as SMNVEV. Inclusive of the bounding cysteine and phenylalanine, the CDR3 is 14 residues long. The read is trimmed to its CDR3 DNA, 42 bases read in frame from base 1. What this sample's treatment or condition label stands for: live attenuated yellow fever vaccine strain. A standard Ficoll-Paque protocol was used to isolate PBMCs from peripheral blood. Dynabeads CD4 and CD8 positive selection kits were used to isolate the CD4 and CD8 T-cell fractions. TriZol was used to extract RNA from bulk PBMCs, from CD4 and CD8 fractions, and from dextramer-positive and dextramer-negative fractions.

Sequencing relied on an Illumina NovaSeq 6000. TCR cDNA was made using 5'RACE template switching, a step that added a universal primer site and unique molecular identifiers. Priming of cDNA synthesis was performed from both the TCR alpha and TCR beta constant segments. Two PCR steps were used to amplify libraries, with sample barcodes and sequencing adapters being added in the second step. Sequencing of the libraries was done on either Illumina HiSeq 2500 (2x100 bp) or NovaSeq (2x150 bp). On the study's bioinformatics: Demultiplexing of reads and collapsing into UMI consensus sequences were performed with MIGEC, and V(D)J alignment was carried out with MiXCR. Vaccine-responding clonotypes were identified with edgeR using replicate PBMC samples, with FDR below 0.01 and a log2 fold change above 5 up to day 15 being required. Each bulk clonotype received a CD4 or CD8 identity based on whether the sequenced CD4 or CD8 repertoire contained that clonotype at higher abundance. TCRdb reprocessing: public reads trimmed at Q25 with fastp, clones called with MiXCR, in-frame beta chains kept. Duplicate CDR3 protein sequences are folded into a single record with the most common DNA and genes. The V and J calls were not made by the authors but by TCRdb's processing. This sample is represented by more than 300,000 distinct CDR3 sequences; roughly 10% of them were singletons. Of the sample, under 4% falls within the top ten clones.

The chain couples TRBV27 to TRBJ1-1, with no confident D gene call. The sequencing here drew on CD4+ T cells sorted from PBMCs, taken 45 days after the yellow fever booster vaccination. The receptor's source is a man aged 18 to 29 who received the YFV17D yellow fever vaccine. The nucleotides read TGTGCCAGCAGTTTCTACGGACGGAACACTGAAGCTTTCTTT. Its translation is CASSFYGRNTEAFF.